The 32 T cell receptor beta chains below were found in one sample sequenced in a study of blood T cell repertoires in COVID-19. Generated by immunoSEQ multiplex PCR, the TCRdb table keeps only in-frame clones and is missing some. Of 300,000 or so clones listed, more than 80% are singletons. Sequencing was carried out using peripheral blood. Receptor source: a man aged 18 to 29 who had recovered from COVID-19.

The V gene is TRBV6-5, the J gene TRBJ2-7, with 12 bases lining up with TRBD2. With 1 base clipped from V and 6 bases from J, the junction kept 1 base outside the gene matches. In germline, CDR1 is MNHEY, CDR2 SVGAGI. This CDR3 has 14 amino acids. This chain's CDR3 is CASSYLLAGGEQYF. The CDR3, as DNA: TGTGCCAGCAGTTACTTACTAGCGGGAGGCGAGCAGTACTTC.

The chain is built from TRBV29-1 and TRBJ1-1; D remains unclear. This CDR3 has 12 amino acids. Germline-derived CDR1 and CDR2 are SQVTM and ANQGSEA. Trimming removed 0 bases at V and 10 bases at J, with 12 bases between. The CDR3 here is CSVEEGMEGAFF. CDR3 in DNA: TGCAGCGTTGAAGAAGGGATGGAGGGAGCTTTCTTT.

The rearrangement joins TRBV6-5 to TRBJ1-1; D gene unclear. Trimming shortened V by 6 bases and J by 0 bases, and 8 bases separated the two germline ends. The CDR3 totals 13 residues. The germline V gene encodes CDR1 MNHEY and CDR2 SVGAGI. CDR3 residues: CASSLSMNTEAFF. In DNA form, the CDR3 reads TGTGCCAGCAGCCTAAGTATGAACACTGAAGCTTTCTTT.

This chain links TRBV5-4 with TRBJ1-1; D is ambiguous. This CDR3 contains 17 residues. Germline CDR1 reads SGHNT; CDR2 reads YYREEE (reference sequence). The V end lost 0 bases, the J end lost 3 bases, and 18 bases lay between the germline ends. CDR3 amino acids: CASSLGGRSRSYTEAFF. CDR3 DNA: TGTGCCAGCAGCTTGGGTGGGCGCAGTCGTAGTTACACTGAAGCTTTCTTT.

This clone occurred once. The chain recombines TRBV7-8 with TRBJ1-6; TRBD1 might be the D (6 bases). V was trimmed by 4 bases and J by 7 bases, leaving 14 bases between them. Germline CDR1 and CDR2: SGHVS and FQNEAQ. This CDR3 has 15 residues. CDR3 coding DNA: TGTGCCAGCAGCTCCTCACAGGGTGGGAATTCACCCCTCCACTTT. Amino acid sequence: CASSSSQGGNSPLHF.

This clone has only one observation. J is TRBJ1-5 and V is TRBV7-2; 10 bases agree with TRBD1. With V trimmed by 4 bases and J by 5 bases, 2 bases remained unmatched. From germline, CDR1 is SGHTA and CDR2 FQGNSA. The CDR3 spans 14 residues. CDR3 bases: TGTGCCAGCAGCTCGGACAGGGGGTATCAGCCCCAGCATTTT. Protein product: CASSSDRGYQPQHF.

V and J are TRBV19 and TRBJ1-5, with 11 bases matching TRBD1. Trimming cost V 5 bases and J 8 bases; bases outside gene matches: 8. Germline CDR1 and CDR2: LNHDA and SQIVND (reference sequence). The CDR3 totals 15 residues. As DNA, the CDR3 is TGTGCCAGTAGTTCCGGACAGGGGGCGTTCGAGCCCCAGCATTTT. Amino acids: CASSSGQGAFEPQHF.

The chain links TRBV18 to TRBJ1-1, with D possibly TRBD1 on 6 matching bases. V was clipped by 5 bases and J by 3 bases, with 13 bases between them. Per the germline V gene, CDR1 is KGHSH and CDR2 is LQKENI. The CDR3 sequence is 14 residues long. The CDR3 coding sequence is TGTGCCAGCTCATACCAGGACAGCTACACTGAAGCTTTCTTT. It codes for CASSYQDSYTEAFF.

This clone was counted a single time. The rearrangement joins TRBV7-2 to TRBJ2-2, with a tentative D call TRBD2 (7 bases). Trimming took off 6 bases at V and 0 bases at J, with 11 bases between the two ends. Germline CDR1 is SGHTA and CDR2 is FQGNSA. The CDR3 is 15 amino acids. In DNA, the CDR3 is TGTGCCAGCAGTTACGGGGGGCCGAACACCGGGGAGCTGTTTTTT. It yields the protein CASSYGGPNTGELFF. Combining the CDR3 with reference TRBV7-2 and TRBJ2-2 gives the whole variable domain GAGVSQSPSNKVTEKGKDVELRCDPISGHTALYWYRQSLGQGLEFLIYFQGNSAPDKSGLPSDRFSAERTGGSVSTLTIQRTQQEDSAVYLCASSYGGPNTGELFFGEGSRLTVL.

The V and J genes are TRBV21-1 and TRBJ1-2. TRBV21-1 is deemed a pseudogene. CDR3 length: 16 residues. The CDR3 loop reads CASSDRRGRSNYGYTF. In DNA form, the CDR3 reads TGTGCCAGCTCCGACCGGAGGGGTCGCTCTAACTATGGCTACACCTTC.

The chain combines TRBV19 with TRBJ1-1; 9 bases map to TRBD1. This CDR3 spans 18 amino acids. V was pared by 1 base and J by 0 bases, with 9 bases of the junction left unmatched. The V gene's germline CDR1 is LNHDA and CDR2 SQIVND (reference sequence). Here the CDR3 reads CASSIVGTGSFMNTEAFF. For the CDR3, the DNA is TGTGCCAGTAGTATAGTCGGGACAGGGTCTTTCATGAACACTGAAGCTTTCTTT.

The gene calls are TRBV11-1 and TRBJ2-1, with D unresolved. The CDR3 spans 11 residues. The germline CDR1 and CDR2 sequences are SGHAT and FQDESV (reference sequence). The V and J ends lost 1 base and 10 bases respectively, with 5 bases between them. The DNA for the CDR3 is TGTGCCAGCAGCTTAGGAACAGAGCAGTTCTTC. This sequence encodes CASSLGTEQFF.

V usage is TRBV7-3 and J usage is TRBJ2-3; TRBD2 matches 8 bases. Germline-derived CDR1 and CDR2 are SGHTA and FQGTGA. Trimming at V came to 5 bases and at J to 6 bases, leaving 10 bases not matched to a gene. This CDR3 contains 15 residues. This CDR3 reads CASSTTGTSVDTQYF. The CDR3 DNA reads as TGTGCCAGCAGCACTACCGGGACTAGTGTTGATACGCAGTATTTT.

The V call is TRBV19, the J call TRBJ1-5; TRBD1 matches at 7 bases. The length of the CDR3 is 16 residues. Trimming removed 9 bases from V and 1 base from J; junction bases left unmatched: 12. Germline loops: CDR1 LNHDA, CDR2 SQIVND (reference sequence). CDR3 amino acids: CASSLTGDSSNQPQHF. The CDR3 DNA sequence: TGTGCCAGCAGTCTTACAGGGGATTCAAGCAATCAGCCCCAGCATTTT.

The chain uses TRBV3-1 (or the pseudogene TRBV3-2) and TRBJ1-2, with TRBD1 matching over 7 bases. The V gene's germline CDR1 is LGHDT and CDR2 YNNKEL (reference sequence). The V segment lost 6 bases and the J segment 3 bases; nucleotides outside the gene matches: 10. This CDR3 region has 15 residues. CDR3 nucleotide sequence: TGTGCCAGCAGTCAGAATACAGGGGATTACTATGGCTACACCTTC. Its translation: CASSQNTGDYYGYTF.

This clone has more than one count but fewer than ten. This chain links TRBV19 with TRBJ1-5, with 8 bases that match TRBD1. With V trimmed by 5 bases and J by 3 bases, 9 bases remained unmatched. CDR3 length: 16 amino acids. The germline V gene has CDR1 LNHDA and CDR2 SQIVND (reference sequence). This chain's CDR3 is CASSARTGTSNQPQHF. The CDR3 DNA reads as TGTGCCAGTAGTGCCCGGACAGGGACTTCCAATCAGCCCCAGCATTTT.

This clone has just a few counts. V and J are TRBV19 and TRBJ2-3; 12 nucleotides align to TRBD2. CDR1 LNHDA and CDR2 SQIVND come from the germline V gene (reference sequence). The junction had 12 bases not matched to a gene; V was cut back by 5 bases and J by 0 bases. The CDR3 is made up of 19 amino acids. CDR3 loop: CASSYQTSGSGTSTDTQYF. CDR3 DNA sequence: TGTGCCAGTAGTTACCAGACTAGCGGGAGCGGTACGAGCACAGATACGCAGTATTTT. The complete variable domain, with remaining parts taken from reference TRBV19 and TRBJ2-3, reads DGGITQSPKYLFRKEGQNVTLSCEQNLNHDAMYWYRQDPGQGLRLIYYSQIVNDFQKGDIAEGYSVSREKKESFPLTVTSAQKNPTAFYLCASSYQTSGSGTSTDTQYFGPGTRLTVL.

This rearrangement joins TRBV30 to TRBJ2-7; 10 bases fit TRBD2. The J segment lost 9 bases and the V segment lost 0 bases, leaving 8 bases of the junction unmatched. The CDR3 runs 14 residues. Germline V lookup: CDR1 GTSNPN, CDR2 SVGIG (reference sequence). In nucleotides, the CDR3 is TGTGCCTGGAGTGTAGGCCTAGCGGGAGCGGGGCAGTACTTC. As protein: CAWSVGLAGAGQYF.

This clone was seen once. The chain is built from TRBV5-6 and TRBJ2-7, with 7 bases matching TRBD1. This CDR3 spans 15 amino acids. V lost 4 bases and J lost 0; bases outside the gene matches: 7. The V gene's germline CDR1 is SGHDT and CDR2 YYEEEE. The CDR3 region is CASSPGTEASYEQYF. The CDR3 DNA sequence: TGTGCCAGCAGCCCCGGGACAGAAGCCTCCTACGAGCAGTACTTC.

This chain uses TRBV19 with TRBJ1-1; possible D gene TRBD1, 6 bases. The germline gives CDR1 LNHDA, CDR2 SQIVND (reference sequence). This CDR3 is 15 amino acids long. The V end lost 8 bases, the J end lost 8 bases, and 24 bases lay between the germline ends. This chain's CDR3 is CASGPTGGDTNEAFF. In nucleotides, the CDR3 is TGTGCCAGTGGCCCGACGGGGGGGGACACCAACGAAGCTTTCTTT. Full variable domain (remainder filled in from reference TRBV19 and TRBJ1-1): DGGITQSPKYLFRKEGQNVTLSCEQNLNHDAMYWYRQDPGQGLRLIYYSQIVNDFQKGDIAEGYSVSREKKESFPLTVTSAQKNPTAFYLCASGPTGGDTNEAFFGQGTRLTVV.

The chain has TRBV7-9 and TRBJ1-3; D may be TRBD1 (5 bases). The CDR3 length is 15 residues. From germline, CDR1 is SEHNR and CDR2 FQNEAQ (reference sequence). The V end was cut by 5 bases, the J end by 0 bases, with 11 bases between. In nucleotides, the CDR3 is TGTGCCAGCAGCCCCACAGGTGACTCTGGAAACACCATATATTTT. The encoded protein is CASSPTGDSGNTIYF.

This rearrangement joins TRBV9 to TRBJ2-2; the D gene is possibly TRBD1 (5 bases). V was trimmed by 4 bases and J by 4 bases, leaving 26 bases between them. This CDR3 region has 19 residues. The germline gives CDR1 SGDLS, CDR2 YYNGEE. The CDR3 loop reads CASSQHRSMGGAFTGELFF. DNA for the CDR3: TGTGCCAGCAGCCAACACCGATCAATGGGTGGGGCGTTCACCGGGGAGCTGTTTTTT.

The chain has TRBV6-1 and TRBJ2-7, with a weak D call TRBD1 (6 bases). The germline gives CDR1 MNHNS, CDR2 SASEGT. This CDR3 has 12 residues. Trimming stripped 8 bases from V and 2 bases from J, with 10 bases between. This CDR3 is CASQGRAYEQYF. In DNA form, the CDR3 reads TGTGCCAGCCAGGGGAGAGCCTACGAGCAGTACTTC.

This clone appeared a few times. The J gene is TRBJ2-7, the V gene TRBV5-5, with 8 bases identical to TRBD2. This CDR3 has 16 amino acids. V lost 5 bases and J lost 0; bases outside the gene matches: 10. Germline assignment: CDR1 SGHKS and CDR2 YYEKEE (reference sequence). CDR3 region: CASSPGSGMSSYEQYF. The CDR3 coding sequence is TGTGCCAGCAGTCCCGGTAGCGGGATGAGCTCCTACGAGCAGTACTTC.

The chain carries TRBV27 and TRBJ1-1; TRBD1 agrees at 7 bases. Germline V gene data show CDR1 as MNHEY and CDR2 as SMNVEV (reference sequence). This CDR3 contains 15 residues. After removal of 5 bases from V and 4 bases from J, the junction contained 10 bases not matched to a gene. CDR3 in amino acids: CASSPRSRGTTEAFF. Here the CDR3 DNA reads TGTGCCAGCAGTCCCCGATCCAGGGGGACCACTGAAGCTTTCTTT.

A single count supports this clone. The chain employs TRBV4-1 and TRBJ1-1, with D hard to call. V lost 2 bases and J 4 bases, leaving 8 bases between the germline ends. There are 13 residues in the CDR3. Germline CDR1 MGHRA, CDR2 YSYEKL. CDR3 in amino acids: CASSQSTVTEAFF. CDR3 DNA sequence: TGCGCCAGCAGCCAATCCACGGTCACTGAAGCTTTCTTT.

V is TRBV12-3 or TRBV12-4 and J is TRBJ2-1, with D unclear. V was cut by 3 bases and J by 4 bases, with 7 bases left in between. The CDR3 contains 13 residues. This CDR3 reads CASSLERYNEQFF. The CDR3 nucleotides are TGTGCCAGCAGTTTGGAGCGTTACAATGAGCAGTTCTTC.

The rearrangement links TRBV11-2 to TRBJ2-7; TRBD1 agrees at 11 bases. Germline V CDR1 and CDR2: SGHAT, FQNNGV. CDR3 length: 16 residues. V lost 4 bases to trimming and J lost 3 bases; unmatched junction nucleotides: 8. The CDR3 region is CASSYTWTGGVYEQYF. The CDR3 nucleotides are TGTGCCAGCAGCTATACATGGACAGGGGGCGTCTACGAGCAGTACTTC.

This chain uses TRBV6-2 or TRBV6-3 with TRBJ2-7; D perhaps matches TRBD2 (7 bases). Germline V gene lookup returns CDR1 MNHEY and CDR2 SVGEGT. V was cut by 2 bases and J by 7 bases, with 12 bases left in between. There are 13 residues in the CDR3. The CDR3 is CASSYGRGGEQYF. CDR3 coding DNA: TGTGCCAGCAGTTACGGCAGGGGAGGGGAGCAGTACTTC.

The chain recombines TRBV3-1 (or the pseudogene TRBV3-2) with TRBJ1-3; no clear D gene. The CDR3 spans 14 residues. CDR1 and CDR2 from the germline V gene are LGHDT and YNNKEL (reference sequence). Trimming took 0 bases from V and 4 from J, leaving 7 bases between them. The CDR3 here is CASSQDNRGNTIYF. DNA of the CDR3: TGTGCCAGCAGCCAAGATAACAGAGGAAACACCATATATTTT.

The gene calls are TRBV4-3 and TRBJ1-2; D might be TRBD1 (6 bases). CDR3 length: 19 amino acids. Germline-derived CDR1 and CDR2 are LGHNA and YSLEER. V lost 0 bases and J 0 bases, leaving 20 bases between the germline ends. The CDR3 sequence: CASSQDQLQGPRPNYGYTF. The CDR3 DNA reads TGCGCCAGCAGCCAAGATCAGTTACAGGGTCCGCGCCCTAACTATGGCTACACCTTC.

In DNA, the CDR3 is TGTGCCAGCAGCCCAGGGGGCCCCACCTACGAGCAGTACTTC. Translation: CASSPGGPTYEQYF. The rearrangement links TRBV6-5 to TRBJ2-7; TRBD1 matches 8 bases. Trimming cost V 6 bases and J 2 bases; bases outside gene matches: 6. Germline-derived CDR1 and CDR2 are MNHEY and SVGAGI. The CDR3 consists of 14 residues.